The sequence of this T cell receptor (beta chain) was determined in a study of T cells in Graves' hyperthyroidism and ophthalmopathy. The source material, RNA transcripts, was used to amplify TCR beta CDR3 regions. The primer set for the first-round RT-PCR of the TCR CDR3 was HTBI. TCRdb reprocessed the multiplex PCR reads with MiXCR, giving one entry per CDR3 protein. The sample consists of some 560,000 distinct CDR3 sequences, about 15% of them appearing once. This clonotype has ten or more counts. The germline V gene has CDR1 MNHEY and CDR2 SVGEGT. Trimming cost V 4 bases and J 1 base, with 14 bases left between them. The CDR3 extends over 15 amino acids.

This rearrangement joins TRBV6-2 or TRBV6-3 to TRBJ2-7, with D possibly being TRBD2 (5 bases). The sequenced sample was blood. The source of this sequence is a woman in her 30s with Graves' hyperthyroidism. Here the CDR3 reads CASSSPQRISYEQYF. CDR3 in DNA: TGTGCCAGCAGTTCCCCCCAGCGGATATCCTACGAGCAGTACTTC.